This T cell receptor (beta chain) was obtained from a study of blood T cells in healthy people across ages. Overall study: Researchers report that template switching captured about one barcoded beta molecule per two T cells.

Alongside a J-beta primer mix, a sample-barcoded 5' primer served in a second PCR lasting about 7 to 12 cycles. A template-switch adaptor that had 12 random nucleotides put a tag on each cDNA molecule. Per-sample output comprised a minimum of 3 million paired-end reads containing CDR3. TCRdb reanalysed the 5' RACE reads using MiXCR and keeps one entry per CDR3 protein. The sample lists some 860,000 distinct CDR3 sequences; roughly three fifths were seen once. Sequences were obtained from blood. This TCR was sampled from a man aged 35-49 years in good health.

CDR3 sequence (DNA): TGTGCCAGCAGCTTCTCTCAGGGAATTAGCTACGAGCAGTACTTC. This translates into CASSFSQGISYEQYF. The rearrangement joins TRBV7-9 to TRBJ2-7; TRBD1 might be the D (5 bases). Trimming pared 3 bases from V and 3 bases from J, leaving 15 bases between. The germline gives CDR1 SEHNR, CDR2 FQNEAQ (reference sequence). There are 15 residues in the CDR3.